Below are 26 T cell receptor beta chains sequenced from a single sample in a study of T cell changes during pregnancy in multiple sclerosis. Generated by immunoSEQ multiplex PCR, the TCRdb table keeps only in-frame clones and is missing some. The table shows 65,000 to 90,000 clones, with approximately 89% occurring only once. Sequencing was performed on peripheral blood, taken in the first trimester of pregnancy. These receptors came from a female donor with multiple sclerosis, enrolled in a pregnancy study.

This clone is a singleton in its sample. This chain connects TRBV19 to TRBJ1-2; 10 positions match TRBD1. Trimming at V came to 3 bases and at J to 0 bases, leaving 7 bases not matched to a gene. This CDR3 comprises 17 residues. Germline-derived CDR1 and CDR2 are LNHDA and SQIVND (reference sequence). CDR3 loop: CASSISGTGATNYGYTF. As DNA, the CDR3 is TGTGCCAGTAGTATCTCGGGGACAGGGGCTACTAACTATGGCTACACCTTC.

The genes are TRBV18 and TRBJ2-7; D not resolved. There are 13 residues in the CDR3. Trimming stripped 3 bases from V and 5 bases from J, with 11 bases between. Germline CDR1 KGHSH, CDR2 LQKENI. The CDR3 here is CASSPPVSDEQYF. The CDR3 DNA sequence: TGTGCCAGCTCACCGCCGGTTTCCGACGAGCAGTACTTC.

The chain is built from TRBV11-2 and TRBJ1-1; the D is unclear. The CDR3 runs to 13 residues. Germline lookup yields CDR1 SGHAT and CDR2 FQNNGV. Trimming stripped 5 bases from V and 3 bases from J, with 10 bases between. The CDR3 reads CASSLEVDTEAFF. The CDR3 nucleotides are TGTGCCAGCAGCCTCGAGGTCGACACTGAAGCTTTCTTT. Full variable domain (rest looked up from reference TRBV11-2 and TRBJ1-1): EAGVAQSPRYKIIEKRQSVAFWCNPISGHATLYWYQQILGQGPKLLIQFQNNGVVDDSQLPKDRFSAERLKGVDSTLKIQPAKLEDSAVYLCASSLEVDTEAFFGQGTRLTVV.

The chain joins TRBV9 to TRBJ2-7, with TRBD1 matching over 9 bases. The length of the CDR3 is 16 residues. Germline lookup yields CDR1 SGDLS and CDR2 YYNGEE. J was trimmed by 5 bases and V by 1 base; bases with no gene match: 10. The CDR3 coding sequence is TGTGCCAGCAGCGTAAACCCCGGGACAGGGACGGACGAGCAGTACTTC. Its translation is CASSVNPGTGTDEQYF.

The rearrangement joins TRBV7-3 to TRBJ1-1; 9 bases are a match to TRBD1. With 8 bases clipped from V and 1 base from J, the junction kept 2 bases outside the gene matches. The germline CDR1 and CDR2 sequences are SGHTA and FQGTGA. The CDR3 spans 13 residues. The CDR3 DNA is TGTGCCAGCGGGACAGGGTGGAACACTGAAGCTTTCTTT. It is translated as CASGTGWNTEAFF.

This chain connects TRBV5-6 to TRBJ1-1; no clear D. The CDR3 is 14 amino acids. Germline V gene sequence: CDR1 SGHDT, CDR2 YYEEEE. V dropped 1 base and J dropped 4 bases, with 11 bases sitting between them. The CDR3, as DNA: TGTGCCAGCAGCTTGTCGTACAGCTTCACTGAAGCTTTCTTT. Encoded protein: CASSLSYSFTEAFF.

The chain carries TRBV4-3 and TRBJ2-1; 8 bases fit TRBD2. Per the germline V gene, CDR1 is LGHNA and CDR2 is YSLEER. The J segment lost 4 bases and the V segment lost 2 bases, leaving 10 bases of the junction unmatched. This CDR3 spans 17 amino acids. The CDR3 sequence is CASSQLGSGGRYNEQFF. CDR3 in DNA: TGCGCCAGCAGCCAACTAGGAAGCGGGGGACGGTACAATGAGCAGTTCTTC.

CDR3 region: CASSLDGNRAGNTGELFF. The DNA for the CDR3 is TGTGCCAGCAGCTTGGACGGGAATAGGGCCGGGAACACCGGGGAGCTGTTTTTT. The chain joins TRBV11-3 to TRBJ2-2, with D possibly TRBD2 on 5 matching bases. Germline values: CDR1 SGHNT, CDR2 YENEEA. Trimming stripped 3 bases from V and 1 base from J, with 18 bases between. CDR3 length: 18 amino acids.

The chain links TRBV6-4 to TRBJ2-2, with TRBD2 identical over 11 bases. CDR1 and CDR2 (germline): MRHNA, SNTAGT. V lost 0 bases to trimming and J lost 4 bases; unmatched junction nucleotides: 4. The CDR3 covers 17 residues. The CDR3 is CASSDSVLAGVTGELFF. The CDR3, as DNA: TGTGCCAGCAGTGACTCGGTACTAGCGGGAGTCACCGGGGAGCTGTTTTTT.

A few counts support this clone. The chain combines TRBV5-4 with TRBJ1-1; D unresolved. The CDR3 has 13 amino acids. The V end was cut by 4 bases, the J end by 5 bases, with 12 bases between. From germline, CDR1 is SGHNT and CDR2 YYREEE (reference sequence). CDR3 sequence: CASSKGGATEAFF. The CDR3 nucleotides read TGTGCCAGCAGCAAGGGAGGAGCAACTGAAGCTTTCTTT.

This CDR3 is CASSVELAAASGNTIYF. In DNA form, the CDR3 reads TGTGCCAGCAGCGTAGAGTTGGCGGCAGCCTCTGGAAACACCATATATTTT. The V gene is TRBV9, the J gene TRBJ1-3; no clear D gene. With 0 bases removed from V and 0 bases from J, the gap between germline ends came to 13 bases. The CDR3 has 17 amino acids. Germline V gene data show CDR1 as SGDLS and CDR2 as YYNGEE.

V usage is TRBV30 and J usage is TRBJ2-7; a possible D gene is TRBD1 (6 bases). This CDR3 is 15 amino acids long. From germline, CDR1 is GTSNPN and CDR2 SVGIG (reference sequence). Trimming removed 4 bases at V and 0 bases at J, with 16 bases between. CDR3 region: CAWKPKGGSSYEQYF. CDR3 nucleotides: TGTGCCTGGAAACCTAAAGGGGGTAGCTCCTACGAGCAGTACTTC.

The gene calls are TRBV4-3 and TRBJ1-2, with D possibly TRBD1 on 6 matching bases. Between the trimmed V and J ends, which lost 2 bases and 3 bases, there was a span of 10 bases. This CDR3 region has 14 residues. From germline, CDR1 is LGHNA and CDR2 YSLEER. DNA of the CDR3: TGCGCCAGCAGCCAACTCGAGGGGGACTATGGCTACACCTTC. This gives the protein CASSQLEGDYGYTF.

The chain combines TRBV7-2 with TRBJ2-1; 9 bases are a match to TRBD2. The CDR3 covers 15 residues. After removal of 3 bases from V and 4 bases from J, the junction contained 4 bases not matched to a gene. Germline V gene data show CDR1 as SGHTA and CDR2 as FQGNSA. DNA of the CDR3: TGTGCCAGCAGCTTGCTAGCGGGATCTTACAATGAGCAGTTCTTC. Translation gives CASSLLAGSYNEQFF.

The genes are TRBV7-2 and TRBJ1-2, with D possibly TRBD1 on 5 matching bases. V gave up 1 base and J gave up 4 bases, with 10 bases separating them. The germline CDR1 and CDR2 sequences are SGHTA and FQGNSA. CDR3 length: 14 residues. The CDR3 sequence: CASSLVGTGYGYTF. CDR3 bases: TGTGCCAGCAGCTTAGTAGGGACTGGCTATGGCTACACCTTC.

This clone has only one observation. The chain is built from TRBV5-6 and TRBJ1-2; TRBD1 is a possible D gene (5 bases). V lost 2 bases and J lost 8, with 16 bases in between. Looked up from germline, CDR1 is SGHDT and CDR2 is YYEEEE. The CDR3 is 14 residues long. CDR3 loop: CASSFWTQMVGYTF. As DNA, the CDR3 is TGTGCCAGCAGCTTTTGGACACAAATGGTCGGCTACACCTTC.

The V and J genes are TRBV2 and TRBJ1-3; D not certain. V was shortened by 5 bases and J by 2 bases, with 10 bases between the two germline ends. The length of the CDR3 is 14 residues. Germline CDR1 SNHLY, CDR2 FYNNEI. CDR3 sequence (DNA): TGTGCCAGCAGTATCGGGTTAGCTGGAAACACCATATATTTT. Protein: CASSIGLAGNTIYF.

J is TRBJ1-2 and V is TRBV30; D unresolved. Per the germline V gene, CDR1 is GTSNPN and CDR2 is SVGIG (reference sequence). V lost 6 bases, J lost 8 bases, and 16 bases lay in between. The CDR3 runs to 12 residues. CDR3 in amino acids: CACLTYRSGYTF. The CDR3 DNA follows: TGTGCCTGCCTTACCTACAGATCGGGCTACACCTTC.

J is TRBJ2-3 and V is TRBV29-1, with TRBD2 matching over 11 bases. V was clipped by 4 bases and J by 4 bases; unmatched bases: 7. The CDR3 totals 15 residues. Germline values: CDR1 SQVTM, CDR2 ANQGSEA. The CDR3 loop is CSVVGLAAGPDTQYF. CDR3 sequence (DNA): TGCAGCGTTGTGGGACTAGCGGCTGGCCCAGATACGCAGTATTTT.

J is TRBJ1-2 and V is TRBV27; 9 positions agree with TRBD1. Germline V CDR1 and CDR2: MNHEY, SMNVEV (reference sequence). The CDR3 runs 15 residues. J lost 5 bases, V lost 5 bases, and 9 bases had no gene match. This chain's CDR3 is CASSRDPDRGYGYTF. The DNA of the CDR3 is TGTGCCAGCAGTCGAGACCCTGACAGGGGGTATGGCTACACCTTC.

The chain recombines TRBV7-8 with TRBJ2-7, with D perhaps matching TRBD2 (6 bases). The V end was cut by 4 bases, the J end by 2 bases, with 15 bases between. CDR3 length equals 15 residues. Germline values: CDR1 SGHVS, CDR2 FQNEAQ. The CDR3 protein is CASSSRRDSPYEQYF. The CDR3 nucleotides are TGTGCCAGCAGCTCGCGCCGGGACTCTCCCTACGAGCAGTACTTC.

As DNA, the CDR3 is TGTGCCACTCGAGCGGGAGCCCCATTGGAGCAGTACTTC. Translation gives CATRAGAPLEQYF. V usage is TRBV19 and J usage is TRBJ2-7; 8 bases are shared with TRBD2. Per germline, CDR1 LNHDA and CDR2 SQIVND (reference sequence). The CDR3 contains 13 residues. The J segment lost 7 bases and the V segment lost 10 bases, leaving 12 bases of the junction unmatched.

With respect to this clone: Other DNA sequences within the sample encode an identical CDR3. The J gene is TRBJ2-2, the V gene TRBV28; 8 bases are a match to TRBD2. The CDR3 loop spans 14 amino acids. Germline lookup yields CDR1 MDHEN and CDR2 SYDVKM. V was pared by 1 base and J by 5 bases, with 0 bases of the junction left unmatched. The CDR3 sequence: CASSLSGGTGELFF. The DNA for the CDR3 is TGTGCCAGCAGTTTATCGGGGGGGACCGGGGAGCTGTTTTTT.

The genes are TRBV15 and TRBJ1-1; 8 bases align to TRBD1. Germline lookup yields CDR1 LNHNV and CDR2 YYDKDF (reference sequence). This CDR3 contains 16 residues. Trimming removed 2 bases from V and 4 bases from J; junction bases left unmatched: 9. The CDR3 bases are TGTGCCACCAGCAGAACGACAGGGGCAAAAGGCACTGAAGCTTTCTTT. Translation: CATSRTTGAKGTEAFF.

The CDR3 nucleotides read TGCGCCAGCAGCTTGGGCTCTACCCTCTATGGCTACACCTTC. Encoded protein: CASSLGSTLYGYTF. The V and J genes are TRBV5-1 and TRBJ1-2; D is unresolved. V lost 0 bases and J lost 4, with 10 bases in between. Looked up from germline, CDR1 is SGHRS and CDR2 is YFSETQ. CDR3 length: 14 residues.

The chain recombines TRBV4-1 with TRBJ2-5; D remains ambiguous. Germline CDR1 is MGHRA and CDR2 is YSYEKL. Trimming left V 2 bases short and J 0 bases short, with 10 bases between. This CDR3 has 15 residues. CDR3 DNA sequence: TGCGCCAGCAGCCAATCGGCGGTTTACCAAGAGACCCAGTACTTC. Amino acid sequence: CASSQSAVYQETQYF.